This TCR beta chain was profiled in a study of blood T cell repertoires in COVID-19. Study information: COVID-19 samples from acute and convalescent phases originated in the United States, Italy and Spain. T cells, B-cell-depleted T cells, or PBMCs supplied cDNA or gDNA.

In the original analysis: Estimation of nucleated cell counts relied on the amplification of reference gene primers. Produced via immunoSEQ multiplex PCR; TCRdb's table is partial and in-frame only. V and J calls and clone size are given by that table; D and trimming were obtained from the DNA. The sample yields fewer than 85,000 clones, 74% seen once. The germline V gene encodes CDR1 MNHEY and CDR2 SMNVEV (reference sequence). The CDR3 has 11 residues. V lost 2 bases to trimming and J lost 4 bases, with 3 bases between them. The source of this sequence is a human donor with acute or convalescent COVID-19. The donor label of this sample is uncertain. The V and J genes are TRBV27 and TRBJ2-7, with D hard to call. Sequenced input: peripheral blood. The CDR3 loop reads CASSLTYEQYF. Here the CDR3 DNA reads TGTGCCAGCAGTTTAACTTACGAGCAGTACTTC.